This T cell receptor beta chain emerged from a study of T cell repertoires in cytomegalovirus infection. Looking at the study overall: It can be stated that public TCR beta signatures indicated CMV infection as well as a matching HLA type. Study-level results: Public TCR beta family frequency separated CMV-and-HLA carriers, including in an independent cohort. There were HLA-C-restricted CMV-specific TCR beta clonotypes dominating the ex vivo response.

With respect to this clonotype: Its antigen is as yet unknown. Sequence at one end of the junction differs from germline and may be a read error.

From the reads, TCRdb called clonotypes with MiXCR, one entry per CDR3 protein. Of some 300,000 distinct CDR3 sequences in the sample, about 17% are singletons; the top ten hold 12%. The germline CDR1 and CDR2 sequences are LNHDA and SQIVND (reference sequence). CDR3 length: 16 amino acids. V is TRBV19 and J is TRBJ2-6; D is unresolved. Specimen: PBMCs. The clonotype was recovered from a human donor in good health (CMV status not recorded). Some clones in this sample may be carry-over from other donors' samples. CDR3 sequence reads: CASSMVWASRANVLTF. The CDR3 DNA follows: TGTGCCAGTAGTATGGTGTGGGCCTCTAGGGCCAACGTCCTGACTTTC. Variable domain in full (rest from reference TRBV19 and TRBJ2-6): DGGITQSPKYLFRKEGQNVTLSCEQNLNHDAMYWYRQDPGQGLRLIYYSQIVNDFQKGDIAEGYSVSREKKESFPLTVTSAQKNPTAFYLCASSMVWASRANVLTFGAGSRLTVL.